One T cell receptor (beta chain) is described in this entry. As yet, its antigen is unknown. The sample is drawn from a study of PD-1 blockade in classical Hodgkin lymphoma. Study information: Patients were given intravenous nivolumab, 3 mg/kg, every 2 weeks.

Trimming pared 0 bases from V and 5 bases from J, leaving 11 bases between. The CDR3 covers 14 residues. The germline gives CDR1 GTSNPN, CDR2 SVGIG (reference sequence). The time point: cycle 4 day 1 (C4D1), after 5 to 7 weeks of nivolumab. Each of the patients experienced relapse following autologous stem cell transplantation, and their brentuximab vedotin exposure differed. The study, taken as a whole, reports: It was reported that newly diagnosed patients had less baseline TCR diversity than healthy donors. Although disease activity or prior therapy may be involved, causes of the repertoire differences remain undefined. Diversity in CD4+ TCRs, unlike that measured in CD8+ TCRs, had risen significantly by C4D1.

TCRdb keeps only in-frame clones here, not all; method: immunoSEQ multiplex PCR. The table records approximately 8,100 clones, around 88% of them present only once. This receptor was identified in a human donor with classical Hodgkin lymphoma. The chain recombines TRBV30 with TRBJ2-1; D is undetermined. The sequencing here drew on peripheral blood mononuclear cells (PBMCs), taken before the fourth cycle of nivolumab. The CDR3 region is CAWSVPVIHNEQFF. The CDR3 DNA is TGTGCCTGGAGTGTACCGGTGATACACAATGAGCAGTTCTTC.